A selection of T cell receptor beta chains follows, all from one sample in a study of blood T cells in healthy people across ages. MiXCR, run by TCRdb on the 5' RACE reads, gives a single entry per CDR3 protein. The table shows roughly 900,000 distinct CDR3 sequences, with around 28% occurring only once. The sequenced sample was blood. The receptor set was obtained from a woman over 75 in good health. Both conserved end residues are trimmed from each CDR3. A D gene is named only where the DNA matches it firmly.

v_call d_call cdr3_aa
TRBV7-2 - VSSLVGISSTGELF
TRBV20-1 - SAPRTGSSYNEQF
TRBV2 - ASSEAKGTEQY
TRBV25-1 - ASSETGRYREQY
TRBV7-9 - ASSLGRSSEADTQY
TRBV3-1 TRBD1 ASSQGTGSNYGYT
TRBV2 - ASSEIVGLNQPQH
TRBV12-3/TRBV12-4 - ASSVTGGRNQPQH
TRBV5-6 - ASSSPRGGETQY
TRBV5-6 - ASSYRAGAGYNEQF
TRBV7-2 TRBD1 ASSRMAWTTRDRGRSSNEQF
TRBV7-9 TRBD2 ASSLGAGGKDTQY
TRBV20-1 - SARDFGRVTAKTEAF
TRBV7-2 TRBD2 ASSLELAGGGNEQF
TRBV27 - ASSFKPDRGYYEQY
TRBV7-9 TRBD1 ASSFGVDRGNEKLF
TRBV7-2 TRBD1 ANRQGGSYNEQY
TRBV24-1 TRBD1 ATSDPGTGEFTDTQY
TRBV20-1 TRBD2 SARDGGPAGVQETQY
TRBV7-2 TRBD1 ASSLAGGVTGELF
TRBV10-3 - AISESSRAGTDTQY
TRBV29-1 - SVVVSNEQF
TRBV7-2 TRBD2 ASSPLGGGVQETQY
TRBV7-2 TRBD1 ASSNRQGGYT
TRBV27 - ASSPRTDYSNQPQH
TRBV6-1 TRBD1 ASSEATGDTGELF
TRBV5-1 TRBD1 ASSRTGTASYGYT
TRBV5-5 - ASSLVFRNYGYT
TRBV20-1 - SARVHKNTEAF
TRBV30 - VWSVGQGSQNGYT
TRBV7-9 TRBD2 ASSYLGGRHETQY
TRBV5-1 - ASSKSRGDDFETQY
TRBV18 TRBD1 ASSPPGQGRVGELF
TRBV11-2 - ASSSRGRTETQY
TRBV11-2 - ASSLARDRQSTSTDTQY
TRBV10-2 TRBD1 ASKRVPGGIAATNEKLF
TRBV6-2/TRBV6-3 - ASSYSRLFRDEQF
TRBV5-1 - ASSWGNPTGSTEAF
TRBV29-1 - SVVLAATNEKLF
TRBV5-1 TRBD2 ASSSNPSGGYPQGETQY
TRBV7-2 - ASSFVGLSTDTQY
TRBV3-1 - ASSQLKTEAF
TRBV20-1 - SAKVPRNINGYT
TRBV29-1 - SVGGAGGHGELF
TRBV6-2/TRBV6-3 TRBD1 ASSKAAGTGVFTDTQY
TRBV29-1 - SVGRGGDTDTQY
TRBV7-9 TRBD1 ASSSSGTGAPEAF